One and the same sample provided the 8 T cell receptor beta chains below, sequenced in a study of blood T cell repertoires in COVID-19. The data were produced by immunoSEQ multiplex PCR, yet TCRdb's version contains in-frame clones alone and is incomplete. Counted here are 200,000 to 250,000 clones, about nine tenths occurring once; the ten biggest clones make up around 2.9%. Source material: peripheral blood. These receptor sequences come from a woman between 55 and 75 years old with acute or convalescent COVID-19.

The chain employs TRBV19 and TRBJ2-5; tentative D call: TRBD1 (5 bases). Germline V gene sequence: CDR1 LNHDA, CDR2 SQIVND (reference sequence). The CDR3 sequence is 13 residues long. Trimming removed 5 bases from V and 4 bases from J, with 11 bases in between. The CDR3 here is CASSFQGIETQYF. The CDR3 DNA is TGTGCCAGTAGTTTCCAGGGTATAGAGACCCAGTACTTC. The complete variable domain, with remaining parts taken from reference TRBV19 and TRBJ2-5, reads DGGITQSPKYLFRKEGQNVTLSCEQNLNHDAMYWYRQDPGQGLRLIYYSQIVNDFQKGDIAEGYSVSREKKESFPLTVTSAQKNPTAFYLCASSFQGIETQYFGPGTRLLVL.

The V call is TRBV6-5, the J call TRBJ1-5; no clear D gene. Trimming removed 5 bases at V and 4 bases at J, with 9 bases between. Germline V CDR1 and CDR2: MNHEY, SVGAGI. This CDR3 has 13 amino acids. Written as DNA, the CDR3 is TGTGCCAGCAGTATGGTCAGTAATCAGCCCCAGCATTTT. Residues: CASSMVSNQPQHF.

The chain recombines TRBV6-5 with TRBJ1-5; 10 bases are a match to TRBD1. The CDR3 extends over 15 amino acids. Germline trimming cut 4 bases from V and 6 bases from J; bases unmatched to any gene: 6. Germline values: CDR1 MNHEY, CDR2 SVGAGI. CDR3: CASSSRDRGFQPQHF. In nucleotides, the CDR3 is TGTGCCAGCAGTTCCAGGGACAGGGGTTTTCAGCCCCAGCATTTT.

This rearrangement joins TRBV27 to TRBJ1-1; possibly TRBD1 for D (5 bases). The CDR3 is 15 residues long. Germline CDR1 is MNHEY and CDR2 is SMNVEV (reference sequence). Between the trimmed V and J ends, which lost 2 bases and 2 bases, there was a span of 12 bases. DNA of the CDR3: TGTGCCAGCAGTTTAATCTGGACATCCAACACTGAAGCTTTCTTT. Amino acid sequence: CASSLIWTSNTEAFF.

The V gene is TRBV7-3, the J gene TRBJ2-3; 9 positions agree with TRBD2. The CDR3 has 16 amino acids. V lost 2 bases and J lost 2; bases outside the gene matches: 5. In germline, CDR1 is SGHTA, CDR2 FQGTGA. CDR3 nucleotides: TGTGCCAGCAGCTTACGTGAGCGGGGGGCCACAGATACGCAGTATTTT. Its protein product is CASSLRERGATDTQYF.

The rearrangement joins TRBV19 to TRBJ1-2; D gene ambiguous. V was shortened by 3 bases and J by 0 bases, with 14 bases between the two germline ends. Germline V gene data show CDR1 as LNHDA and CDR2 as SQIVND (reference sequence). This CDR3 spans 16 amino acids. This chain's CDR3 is CASSIGRGGTNYGYTF. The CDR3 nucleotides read TGTGCCAGTAGTATTGGTCGTGGAGGGACTAACTATGGCTACACCTTC.

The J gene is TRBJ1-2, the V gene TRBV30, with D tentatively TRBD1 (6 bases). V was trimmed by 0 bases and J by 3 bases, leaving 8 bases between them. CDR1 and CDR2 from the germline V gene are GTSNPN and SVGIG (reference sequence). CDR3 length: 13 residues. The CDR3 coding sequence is TGTGCCTGGAGTGTACACAGGGACTATGGCTACACCTTC. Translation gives CAWSVHRDYGYTF.

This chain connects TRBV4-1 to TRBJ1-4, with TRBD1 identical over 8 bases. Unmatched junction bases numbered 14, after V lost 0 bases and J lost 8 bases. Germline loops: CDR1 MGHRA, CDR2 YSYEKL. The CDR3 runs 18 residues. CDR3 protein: CASSQDPGGGGLGEKLFF. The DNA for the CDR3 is TGCGCCAGCAGCCAAGACCCAGGGGGCGGCGGGCTTGGGGAAAAACTGTTTTTT.